The source of this T cell receptor beta chain is a study of blood T cells in healthy people across ages. Study details: Template switching recovered approximately one barcoded beta molecule for every two T cells. Broader study findings: A roughly linear age-dependent decrease characterized TCR beta diversity per million T cells. Possibly, changes in expanded clonotypes were confounded because donor CMV status was unknown.

With 5 bases removed from V and 0 bases from J, the gap between germline ends came to 8 bases. This CDR3 is 14 amino acids long. Per germline, CDR1 SGHTA and CDR2 FQGNSA. At least ten counts were recorded for this clonotype. Antigen unknown. A sample-barcoded 5' primer and a J-beta primer mix were used in a second PCR of roughly 7 to 11 cycles. TCRdb used MiXCR to reprocess the 5' RACE reads, holding one entry per CDR3 protein. Of around 990,000 distinct CDR3 sequences listed, under 40% are singletons. This sequence was found in a man in his late teens or twenties in good health. This chain joins TRBV7-2 and TRBJ2-4; D not certain. The sequencing sample was made of blood. CDR3 sequence reads: CASSPDLAKNIQYF. The DNA of the CDR3 is TGTGCCAGCAGCCCTGATTTAGCCAAAAACATTCAGTACTTC.